This TCR beta chain derives from a study of identical twins. Study-wide results and limits: Modeled out-of-frame TCR alpha sharing in monozygotic twins fell below observed levels. Insertions were reduced in abundant cord blood beta clonotypes but not in memory repertoires.

From the 5' RACE reads, TCRdb called clonotypes with MiXCR, one entry per CDR3 protein. The repertoire holds roughly 350,000 distinct CDR3 sequences, with roughly 9% as singletons. Germline CDR1 is SEHNR and CDR2 is FQNEAQ (reference sequence). The CDR3 runs to 13 residues. V dropped 5 bases and J dropped 0 bases, with 8 bases sitting between them. This clonotype has ten or more counts. Its antigen is unidentified. V and J are TRBV7-9 and TRBJ2-7; D may be TRBD1 (6 bases). The sequenced material came from naive T cells sorted from blood. The origin of this receptor is a woman aged 45 to 65 in good health. This CDR3 reads CASSHRASYEQYF. The CDR3 nucleotides read TGTGCCAGCAGCCACAGGGCCTCCTACGAGCAGTACTTC.